The 2 T cell receptor beta chains listed next were all sequenced from one sample in a study of T cells in localized non-small cell lung cancer. Generated by immunoSEQ multiplex PCR, the TCRdb table keeps only in-frame clones and is missing some. Among tens of thousands of clones listed, approximately 93% were seen once. The sample here was peripheral blood, taken before any cancer treatment. These receptors came from a man aged 35-69 years with stage I lung adenocarcinoma.

This clone was picked up a small number of times. V and J are TRBV7-2 and TRBJ1-1; D perhaps matches TRBD1 (5 bases). CDR1 and CDR2 from the germline V gene are SGHTA and FQGNSA. The germline V and J ends were trimmed by 5 bases and 5 bases, with 12 bases remaining between them. The CDR3 runs to 13 residues. In DNA, the CDR3 is TGTGCCAGCAGCCGACCAAAGGGGACTGAAGCTTTCTTT. Encoded protein: CASSRPKGTEAFF.

This chain links TRBV18 with TRBJ2-3, with TRBD2 matching 12 bases. The germline gives CDR1 KGHSH, CDR2 LQKENI. Unmatched junction bases numbered 7, after V lost 5 bases and J lost 4 bases. This CDR3 comprises 16 residues. CDR3 nucleotides: TGTGCCAGCTCAGGACAGACTAGCGGGAGTTCAGATACGCAGTATTTT. Translating gives CASSGQTSGSSDTQYF.